This T cell receptor (beta chain) originates from a study of shared T cell receptors in the human thymus. With V trimmed by 5 bases and J by 8 bases, 13 bases remained unmatched. The CDR3 contains 16 residues. Looked up from germline, CDR1 is SNHLY and CDR2 is FYNNEI. Using immunoSEQ multiplex PCR, the repertoire was profiled, and TCRdb retains in-frame clones only, with some absent. The sample contains some 720,000 clones, around 87% of which appear only once. The same sample was also used in a study of human thymus T cells. That report notes: Each of the donors was a healthy Finnish infant who was undergoing open corrective cardiac surgery for congenital heart defects. Corrective heart surgery yielded resections, and these provided the thymus tissue. Thymic and blood repertoires showed apparently biased V and J gene usage. Related research reported highly overlapping thymic repertoires among unrelated individuals.

The sequenced sample was thymocytes. The sequence was obtained from a boy in the first two years of life with a congenital heart defect. The rearrangement uses TRBV2 and TRBJ2-1, with 9 bases matching TRBD2. DNA for the CDR3: TGTGCCAGCAGTCGGCCGGGACTAGCCCCTTCATATGAGCAGTTCTTC. This codes for CASSRPGLAPSYEQFF.